Sequencing of this T cell receptor beta chain was carried out in a study of lymphopenia after photon versus proton radiotherapy. Study-level results: Oligoclonal CD8+ Temra expansion after nadir drove photon patients' diversity drop. Relative stability marked proton patients; photon patients lost diversity and naive cells. Post-nadir TCR diversity decline inversely tracked overall survival among those who died.

Trimming pared 5 bases from V and 7 bases from J, leaving 12 bases between. Germline CDR1 and CDR2: MNHEY and SMNVEV (reference sequence). The CDR3 is 13 residues long. Method: immunoSEQ multiplex PCR; TCRdb's copy keeps in-frame clones and lacks some. The sample yields approximately 80,000 clones, approximately 82% seen once. Remarks on this clone: Its specificity is unknown.

This receptor was obtained from a man in his 60s with pancreatic cancer. The sample here was peripheral blood, taken from a patient treated with proton-based radiotherapy. The gene calls are TRBV27 and TRBJ2-1; D uncertain. The CDR3 DNA reads as TGTGCCAGCAGTCCCCCCGAGTTGAATGAGCAGTTCTTC. Residues: CASSPPELNEQFF.